This T cell receptor (beta chain) came from a study of blood T cells in healthy people across ages. This clonotype was detected a few times. Its antigen is still unknown. A second PCR, run for about 7 to 11 cycles, used a sample-barcoded 5' primer plus a J-beta primer mix. MiXCR, applied by TCRdb to the 5' RACE reads, yields one record per CDR3 protein. Among approximately 800,000 distinct CDR3 sequences listed, roughly 50% were seen once. CDR3 length equals 16 residues. Trimming removed 4 bases from V and 0 bases from J; junction bases left unmatched: 7. Germline CDR1 reads DFQATT; CDR2 reads SNEGSKA (reference sequence). Whole-study results and caveats: As naive T cell percentage varied, TCR beta diversity correlated strongly with it.

This TCR was recovered from a man aged 80 or over in good health. The genes are TRBV20-1 and TRBJ2-1; 9 positions match TRBD2. What was sequenced was blood. The CDR3 reads CSAMGLSGSSYNEQFF. CDR3 nucleotide sequence: TGCAGTGCTATGGGCCTTAGCGGGAGCTCCTACAATGAGCAGTTCTTC.